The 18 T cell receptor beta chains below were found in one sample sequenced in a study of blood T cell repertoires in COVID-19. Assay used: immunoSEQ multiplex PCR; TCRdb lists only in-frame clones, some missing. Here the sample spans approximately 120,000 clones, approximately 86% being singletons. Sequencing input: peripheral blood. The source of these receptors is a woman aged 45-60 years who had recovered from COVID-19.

CDR3: CSVGYYGRGRTEAFF. CDR3 coding DNA: TGCAGCGTTGGCTATTATGGCAGGGGGCGGACTGAAGCTTTCTTT. This chain links TRBV29-1 with TRBJ1-1, with TRBD1 matching over 8 bases. The CDR3 totals 15 residues. In germline, CDR1 is SQVTM, CDR2 ANQGSEA. V was clipped by 4 bases and J by 5 bases; unmatched bases: 12.

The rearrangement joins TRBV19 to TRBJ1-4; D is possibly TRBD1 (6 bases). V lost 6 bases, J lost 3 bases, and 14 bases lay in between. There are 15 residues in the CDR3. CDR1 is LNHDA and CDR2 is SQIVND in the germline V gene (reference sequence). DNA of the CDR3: TGTGCCAGTAGCGCGGGGGGCAGGTCTAATGAAAAACTGTTTTTT. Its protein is CASSAGGRSNEKLFF.

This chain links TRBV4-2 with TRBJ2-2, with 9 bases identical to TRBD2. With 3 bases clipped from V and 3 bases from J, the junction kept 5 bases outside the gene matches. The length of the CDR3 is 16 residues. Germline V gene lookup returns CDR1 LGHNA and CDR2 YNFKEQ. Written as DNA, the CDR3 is TGTGCCAGCAGCCACCCAGCGGGGGGTGACACCGGGGAGCTGTTTTTT. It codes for CASSHPAGGDTGELFF.

The CDR3 sequence: CSGGQRNTEAFF. The DNA of the CDR3 is TGCAGCGGGGGACAGAGGAACACTGAAGCTTTCTTT. The chain uses TRBV29-1 and TRBJ1-1; TRBD1 matches 7 bases. Germline CDR1 SQVTM, CDR2 ANQGSEA. After removal of 7 bases from V and 1 base from J, the junction contained 3 bases not matched to a gene. The CDR3 sequence is 12 residues long.

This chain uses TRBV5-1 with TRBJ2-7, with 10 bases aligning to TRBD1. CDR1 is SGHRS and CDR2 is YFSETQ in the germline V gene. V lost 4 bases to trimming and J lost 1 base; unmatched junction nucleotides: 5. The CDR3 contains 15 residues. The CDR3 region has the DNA TGCGCCAGCAGCCTTGGGGGACAGGGGTCCTACGAGCAGTACTTC. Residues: CASSLGGQGSYEQYF.

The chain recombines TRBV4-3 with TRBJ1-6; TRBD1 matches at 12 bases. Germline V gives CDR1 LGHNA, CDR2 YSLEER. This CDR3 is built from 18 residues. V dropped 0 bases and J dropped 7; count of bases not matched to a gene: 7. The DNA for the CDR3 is TGCGCCAGCAGCCAAGATCACGGGACAGGGGGCAGGAATTCACCCCTCCACTTT. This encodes CASSQDHGTGGRNSPLHF.

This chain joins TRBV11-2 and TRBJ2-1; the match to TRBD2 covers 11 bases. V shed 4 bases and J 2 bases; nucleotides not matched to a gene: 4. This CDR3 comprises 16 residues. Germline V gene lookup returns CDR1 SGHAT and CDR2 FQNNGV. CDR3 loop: CASSYLAGGPYNEQFF. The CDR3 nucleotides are TGTGCCAGCAGCTACTTAGCGGGAGGGCCCTACAATGAGCAGTTCTTC.

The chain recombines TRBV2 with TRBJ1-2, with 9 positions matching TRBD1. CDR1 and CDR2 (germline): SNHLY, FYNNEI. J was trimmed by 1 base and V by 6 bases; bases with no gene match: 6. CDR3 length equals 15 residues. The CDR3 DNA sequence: TGTGCCAGCAGGGCGGGACAGGGTGATAACTATGGCTACACCTTC. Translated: CASRAGQGDNYGYTF.

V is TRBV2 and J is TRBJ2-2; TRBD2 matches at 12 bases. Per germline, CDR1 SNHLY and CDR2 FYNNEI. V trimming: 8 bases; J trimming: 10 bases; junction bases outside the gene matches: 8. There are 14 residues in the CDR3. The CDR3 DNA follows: TGTGCCAGCTCACTAGCGGGGGGCGGCGTGGAGCTGTTTTTT. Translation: CASSLAGGGVELFF.

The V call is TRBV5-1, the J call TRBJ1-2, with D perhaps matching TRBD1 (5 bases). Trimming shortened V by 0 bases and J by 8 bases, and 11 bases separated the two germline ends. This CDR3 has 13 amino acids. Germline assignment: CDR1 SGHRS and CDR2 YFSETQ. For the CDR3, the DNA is TGCGCCAGCAGCTTGGTAGGGGTCGGCGGCTACACCTTC. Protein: CASSLVGVGGYTF. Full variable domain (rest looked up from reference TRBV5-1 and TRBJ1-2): KAGVTQTPRYLIKTRGQQVTLSCSPISGHRSVSWYQQTPGQGLQFLFEYFSETQRNKGNFPGRFSGRQFSNSRSEMNVSTLELGDSALYLCASSLVGVGGYTFGSGTRLTVV.

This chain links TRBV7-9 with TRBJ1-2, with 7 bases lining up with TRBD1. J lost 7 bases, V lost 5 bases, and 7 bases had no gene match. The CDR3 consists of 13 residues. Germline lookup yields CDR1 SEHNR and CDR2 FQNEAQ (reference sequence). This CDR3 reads CASSPGRGTGYTF. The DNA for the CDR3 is TGTGCCAGCAGCCCTGGCAGGGGGACTGGCTACACCTTC. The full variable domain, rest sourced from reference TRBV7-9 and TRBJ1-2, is DTGVSQNPRHKITKRGQNVTFRCDPISEHNRLYWYRQTLGQGPEFLTYFQNEAQLEKSRLLSDRFSAERPKGSFSTLEIQRTEQGDSAMYLCASSPGRGTGYTFGSGTRLTVV.

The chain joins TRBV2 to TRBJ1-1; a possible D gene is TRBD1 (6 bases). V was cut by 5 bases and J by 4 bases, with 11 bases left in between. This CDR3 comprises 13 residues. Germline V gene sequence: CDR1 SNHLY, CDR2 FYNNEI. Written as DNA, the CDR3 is TGTGCCAGCAGTACTCAGGGGCCCACTGAAGCTTTCTTT. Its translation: CASSTQGPTEAFF. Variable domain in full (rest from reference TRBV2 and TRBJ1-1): EPEVTQTPSHQVTQMGQEVILRCVPISNHLYFYWYRQILGQKVEFLVSFYNNEISEKSEIFDDQFSVERPDGSNFTLKIRSTKLEDSAMYFCASSTQGPTEAFFGQGTRLTVV.

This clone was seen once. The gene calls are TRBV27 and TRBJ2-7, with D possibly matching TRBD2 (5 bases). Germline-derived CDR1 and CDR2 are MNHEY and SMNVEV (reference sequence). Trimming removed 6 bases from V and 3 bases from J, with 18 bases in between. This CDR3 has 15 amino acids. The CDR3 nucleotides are TGTGCCAGCAGGAAAAACGCCGGGATAAGCTACGAGCAGTACTTC. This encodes CASRKNAGISYEQYF.

The CDR3 protein is CASSPRGGGLEQFF. The CDR3 bases are TGTGCCAGCTCACCCCGGGGGGGAGGTCTTGAGCAGTTCTTC. This chain links TRBV18 with TRBJ2-1; 8 nucleotides agree with TRBD2. The CDR3 is 14 residues long. Germline V CDR1 and CDR2: KGHSH, LQKENI. V shed 3 bases, J shed 9 bases, and the junction held 7 bases outside the gene matches.

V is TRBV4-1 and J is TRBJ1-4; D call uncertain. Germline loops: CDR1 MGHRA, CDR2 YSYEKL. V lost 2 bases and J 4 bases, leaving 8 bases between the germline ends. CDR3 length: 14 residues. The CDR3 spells CASSQLGINEKLFF. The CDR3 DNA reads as TGCGCCAGCAGCCAACTCGGGATTAATGAAAAACTGTTTTTT.

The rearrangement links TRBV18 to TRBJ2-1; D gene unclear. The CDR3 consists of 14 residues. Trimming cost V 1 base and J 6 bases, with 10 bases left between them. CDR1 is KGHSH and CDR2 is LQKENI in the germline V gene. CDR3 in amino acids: CASSPLSRGNEQFF. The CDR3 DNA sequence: TGTGCCAGCTCACCACTCTCACGAGGCAATGAGCAGTTCTTC.

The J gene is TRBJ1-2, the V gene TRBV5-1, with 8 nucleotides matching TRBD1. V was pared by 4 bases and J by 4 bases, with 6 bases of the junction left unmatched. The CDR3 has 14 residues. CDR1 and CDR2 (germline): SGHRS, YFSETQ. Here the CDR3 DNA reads TGCGCCAGCAGCATAGGACAGGGAGGCTATGGCTACACCTTC. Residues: CASSIGQGGYGYTF.

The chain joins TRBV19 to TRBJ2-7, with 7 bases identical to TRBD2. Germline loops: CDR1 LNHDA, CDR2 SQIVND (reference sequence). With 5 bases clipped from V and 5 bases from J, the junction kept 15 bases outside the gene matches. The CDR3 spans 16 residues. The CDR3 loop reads CASSPGPGLGKNEQYF. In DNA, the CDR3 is TGTGCCAGTAGTCCAGGCCCCGGACTAGGGAAAAACGAGCAGTACTTC.